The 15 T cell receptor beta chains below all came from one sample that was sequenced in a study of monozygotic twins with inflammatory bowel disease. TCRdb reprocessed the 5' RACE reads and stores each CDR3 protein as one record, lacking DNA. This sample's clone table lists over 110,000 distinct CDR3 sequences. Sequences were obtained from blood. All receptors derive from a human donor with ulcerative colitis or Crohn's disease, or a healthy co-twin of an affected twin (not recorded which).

CDR3: CSARDAYSSYEQYF. The genes are TRBV20-1 and TRBJ2-7. The germline CDR1 and CDR2 sequences are DFQATT and SNEGSKA (reference sequence). The CDR3 is 14 amino acids.

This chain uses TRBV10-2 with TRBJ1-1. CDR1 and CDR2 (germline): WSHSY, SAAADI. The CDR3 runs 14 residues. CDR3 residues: CASSGATDFTEAFF.

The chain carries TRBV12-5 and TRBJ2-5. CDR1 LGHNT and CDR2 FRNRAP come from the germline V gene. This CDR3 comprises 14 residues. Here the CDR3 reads CASGLGPLQETQYF.

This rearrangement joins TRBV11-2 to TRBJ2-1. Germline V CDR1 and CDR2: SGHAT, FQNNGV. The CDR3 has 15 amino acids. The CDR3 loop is CASSLNRDSYNEQFF.

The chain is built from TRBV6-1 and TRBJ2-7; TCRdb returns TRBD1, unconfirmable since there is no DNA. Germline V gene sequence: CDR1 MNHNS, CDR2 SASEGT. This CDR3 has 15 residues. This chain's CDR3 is CASSTSGTGVNEQYF.

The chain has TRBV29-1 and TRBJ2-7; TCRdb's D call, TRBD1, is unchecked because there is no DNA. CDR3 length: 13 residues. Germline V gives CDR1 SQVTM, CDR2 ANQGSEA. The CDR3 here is CSVERDRGYEQYF.

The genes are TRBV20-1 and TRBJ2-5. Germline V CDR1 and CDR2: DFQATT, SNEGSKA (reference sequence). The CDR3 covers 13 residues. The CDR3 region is CSARVRVRETQYF.

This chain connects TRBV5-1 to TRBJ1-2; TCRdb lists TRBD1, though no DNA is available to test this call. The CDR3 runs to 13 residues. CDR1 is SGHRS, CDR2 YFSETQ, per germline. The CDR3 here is CASSLFGGDGYTF. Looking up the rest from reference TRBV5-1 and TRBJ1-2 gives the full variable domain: KAGVTQTPRYLIKTRGQQVTLSCSPISGHRSVSWYQQTPGQGLQFLFEYFSETQRNKGNFPGRFSGRQFSNSRSEMNVSTLELGDSALYLCASSLFGGDGYTFGSGTRLTVV.

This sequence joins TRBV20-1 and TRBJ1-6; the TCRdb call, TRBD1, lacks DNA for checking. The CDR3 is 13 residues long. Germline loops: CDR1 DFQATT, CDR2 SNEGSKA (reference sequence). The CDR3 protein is CSARLGGYSPLHF.

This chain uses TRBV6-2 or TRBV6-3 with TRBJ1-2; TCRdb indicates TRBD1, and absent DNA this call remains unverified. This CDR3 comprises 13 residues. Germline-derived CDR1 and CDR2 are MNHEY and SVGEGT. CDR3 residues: CASSFPERYGYTF.

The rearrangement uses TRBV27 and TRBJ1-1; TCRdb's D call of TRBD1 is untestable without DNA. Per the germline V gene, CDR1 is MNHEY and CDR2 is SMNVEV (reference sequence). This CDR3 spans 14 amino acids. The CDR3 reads CASSTQGLNTEAFF.

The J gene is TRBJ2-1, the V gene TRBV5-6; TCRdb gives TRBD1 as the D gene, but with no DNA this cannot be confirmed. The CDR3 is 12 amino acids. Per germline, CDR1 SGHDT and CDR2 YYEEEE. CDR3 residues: CASTRDYNEQFF.

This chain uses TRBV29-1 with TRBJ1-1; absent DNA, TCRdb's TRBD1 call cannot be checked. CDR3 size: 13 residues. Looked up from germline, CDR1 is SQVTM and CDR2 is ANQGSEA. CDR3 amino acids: CSVKTGMDTEAFF.

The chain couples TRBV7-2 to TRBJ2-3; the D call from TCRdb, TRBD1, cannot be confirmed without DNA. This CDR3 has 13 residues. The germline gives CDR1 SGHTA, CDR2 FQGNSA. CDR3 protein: CATAPQHTDTQYF.

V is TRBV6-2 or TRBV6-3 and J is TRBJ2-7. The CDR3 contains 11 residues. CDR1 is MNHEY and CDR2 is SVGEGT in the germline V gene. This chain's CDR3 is CASSEYYEQYF.